Listed here is a single TCR beta chain. Its specificity is not known. Indicated treatment: around 19 received Ad26.COV2.S at low or high dose, single or two shots; 5 received placebo; per-sample allocation not given. Specimen acquisition occurred on day 63 following the initial vaccine or placebo injection. This sample stems from a study of Ad26.COV2.S vaccination and SARS-CoV-2 variants. Findings and limits, study-wide: Analyses of TCR breadth and depth may have underestimated total T cell responses. Greater spike-specific TCR breadth was seen in vaccine recipients than in placebo recipients. Non-spike TCR breadth showed similarity between vaccine and placebo recipients.

There are 15 residues in the CDR3. With 0 bases removed from V and 2 bases from J, the gap between germline ends came to 13 bases. Germline lookup yields CDR1 GTSNPN and CDR2 SVGIG (reference sequence). Data came from immunoSEQ multiplex PCR; TCRdb stores just in-frame clones and leaves some out. The sample lists about 680,000 clones, 89% occurring once. The sequencing here drew on peripheral blood, taken in a trial of Ad26.COV2.S vaccine versus placebo. The chain is built from TRBV30 and TRBJ1-2, with D perhaps matching TRBD1 (5 bases). The receptor was derived from a person between 18 and 60 years old who received the Ad26.COV2.S COVID-19 vaccine or a placebo. The CDR3: CAWSVPEGTNYGYTF. CDR3 bases: TGTGCCTGGAGTGTACCGGAAGGGACCAACTATGGCTACACCTTC.